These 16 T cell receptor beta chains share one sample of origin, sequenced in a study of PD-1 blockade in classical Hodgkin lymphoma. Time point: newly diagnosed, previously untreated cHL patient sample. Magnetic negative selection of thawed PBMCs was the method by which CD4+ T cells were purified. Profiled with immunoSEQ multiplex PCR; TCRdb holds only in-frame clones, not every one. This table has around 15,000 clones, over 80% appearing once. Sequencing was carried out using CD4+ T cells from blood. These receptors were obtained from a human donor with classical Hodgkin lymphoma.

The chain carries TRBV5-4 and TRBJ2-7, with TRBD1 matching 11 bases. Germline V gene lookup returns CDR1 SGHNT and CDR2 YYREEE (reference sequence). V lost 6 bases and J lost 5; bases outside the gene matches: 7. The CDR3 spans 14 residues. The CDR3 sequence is CASTLRTGGDEQYF. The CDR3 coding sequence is TGTGCCAGCACGCTCCGGACAGGGGGCGACGAGCAGTACTTC.

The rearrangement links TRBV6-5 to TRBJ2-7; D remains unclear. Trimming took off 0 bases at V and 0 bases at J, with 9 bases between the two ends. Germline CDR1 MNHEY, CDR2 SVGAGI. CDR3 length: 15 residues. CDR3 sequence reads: CASSYSRSSSYEQYF. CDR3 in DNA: TGTGCCAGCAGTTACTCGCGGTCAAGCTCCTACGAGCAGTACTTC.

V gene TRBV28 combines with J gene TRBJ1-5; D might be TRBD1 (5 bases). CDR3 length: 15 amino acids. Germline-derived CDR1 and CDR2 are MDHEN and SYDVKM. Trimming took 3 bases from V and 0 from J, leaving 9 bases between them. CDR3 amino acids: CASSFGGTSNQPQHF. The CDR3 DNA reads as TGTGCCAGCAGTTTTGGGGGAACTAGCAATCAGCCCCAGCATTTT.

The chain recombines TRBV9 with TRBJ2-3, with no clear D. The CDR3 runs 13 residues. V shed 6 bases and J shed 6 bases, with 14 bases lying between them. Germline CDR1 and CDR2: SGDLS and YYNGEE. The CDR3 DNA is TGTGCCAGCACGGAGATCCCACACGATACGCAGTATTTT. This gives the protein CASTEIPHDTQYF.

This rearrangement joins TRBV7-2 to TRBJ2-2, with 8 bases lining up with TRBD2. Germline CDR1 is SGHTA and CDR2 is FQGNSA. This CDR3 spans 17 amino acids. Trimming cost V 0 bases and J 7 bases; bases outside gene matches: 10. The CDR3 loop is CASSLAAGRARDGELFF. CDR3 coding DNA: TGTGCCAGCAGCTTAGCAGCCGGGAGGGCCAGGGACGGGGAGCTGTTTTTT.

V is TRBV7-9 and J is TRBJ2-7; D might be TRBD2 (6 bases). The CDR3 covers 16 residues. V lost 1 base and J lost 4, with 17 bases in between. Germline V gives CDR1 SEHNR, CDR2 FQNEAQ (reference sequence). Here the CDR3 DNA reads TGTGCCAGCAGCTTAGGAGGATCGGGACTGGTATACGAGCAGTACTTC. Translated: CASSLGGSGLVYEQYF.

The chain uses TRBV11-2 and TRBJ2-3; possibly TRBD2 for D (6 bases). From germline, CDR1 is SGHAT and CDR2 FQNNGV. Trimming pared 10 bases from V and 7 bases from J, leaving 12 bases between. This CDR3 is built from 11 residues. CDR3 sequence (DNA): TGTGCCACCAGGGACTTTTATACGCAGTATTTT. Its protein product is CATRDFYTQYF. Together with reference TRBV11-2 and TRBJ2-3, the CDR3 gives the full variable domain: EAGVAQSPRYKIIEKRQSVAFWCNPISGHATLYWYQQILGQGPKLLIQFQNNGVVDDSQLPKDRFSAERLKGVDSTLKIQPAKLEDSAVYLCATRDFYTQYFGPGTRLTVL.

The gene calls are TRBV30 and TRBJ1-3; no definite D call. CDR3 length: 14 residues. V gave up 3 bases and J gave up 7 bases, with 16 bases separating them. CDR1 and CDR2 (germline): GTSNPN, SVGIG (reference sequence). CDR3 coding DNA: TGTGCCTGGAGAGGATTGGGGTTCGGTAACACCATATATTTT. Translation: CAWRGLGFGNTIYF.

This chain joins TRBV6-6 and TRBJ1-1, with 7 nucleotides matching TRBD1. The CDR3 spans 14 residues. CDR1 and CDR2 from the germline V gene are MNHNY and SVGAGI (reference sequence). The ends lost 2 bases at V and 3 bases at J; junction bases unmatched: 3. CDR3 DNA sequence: TGTGCCAGCAGTTACCGACAGGGAGACACTGAAGCTTTCTTT. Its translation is CASSYRQGDTEAFF.

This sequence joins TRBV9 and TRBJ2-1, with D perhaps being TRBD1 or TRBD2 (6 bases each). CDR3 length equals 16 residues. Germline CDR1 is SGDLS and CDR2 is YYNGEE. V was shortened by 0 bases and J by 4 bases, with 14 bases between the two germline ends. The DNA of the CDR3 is TGTGCCAGCAGCGTAGGGGGGGCTCCGTCATACAATGAGCAGTTCTTC. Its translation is CASSVGGAPSYNEQFF.

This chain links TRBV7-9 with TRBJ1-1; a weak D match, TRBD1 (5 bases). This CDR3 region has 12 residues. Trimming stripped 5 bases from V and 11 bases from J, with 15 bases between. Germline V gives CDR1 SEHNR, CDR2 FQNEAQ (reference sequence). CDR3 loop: CASSRPGAGAFF. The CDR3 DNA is TGTGCCAGCAGCCGCCCCGGGGCCGGGGCTTTCTTT.

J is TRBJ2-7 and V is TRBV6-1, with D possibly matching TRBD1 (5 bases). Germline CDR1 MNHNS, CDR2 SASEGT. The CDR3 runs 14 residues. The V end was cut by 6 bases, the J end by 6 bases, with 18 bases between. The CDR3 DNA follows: TGTGCCAGCAGAGAAACGGACATGCGAGGCGAGCAGTACTTC. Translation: CASRETDMRGEQYF.

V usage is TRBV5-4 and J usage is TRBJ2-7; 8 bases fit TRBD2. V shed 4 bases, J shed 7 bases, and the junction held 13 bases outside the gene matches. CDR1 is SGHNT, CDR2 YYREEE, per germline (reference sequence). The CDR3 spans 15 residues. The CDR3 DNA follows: TGTGCCAGCAGCGGAGGAGCGGGGGAGGACTATGAGCAGTACTTC. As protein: CASSGGAGEDYEQYF.

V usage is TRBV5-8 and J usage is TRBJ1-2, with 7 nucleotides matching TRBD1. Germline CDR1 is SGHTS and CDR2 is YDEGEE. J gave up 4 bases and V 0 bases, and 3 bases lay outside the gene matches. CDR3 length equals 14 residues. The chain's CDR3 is CASSLVDRAYGYTF. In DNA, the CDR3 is TGTGCCAGCAGCTTGGTCGACAGGGCCTATGGCTACACCTTC.

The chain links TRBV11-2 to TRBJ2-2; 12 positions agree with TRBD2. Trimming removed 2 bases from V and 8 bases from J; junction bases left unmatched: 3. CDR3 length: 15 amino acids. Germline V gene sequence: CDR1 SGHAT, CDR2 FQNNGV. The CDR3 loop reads CASSLRLAGVGELFF. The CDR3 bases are TGTGCCAGCAGCTTACGACTAGCGGGAGTTGGGGAGCTGTTTTTT.

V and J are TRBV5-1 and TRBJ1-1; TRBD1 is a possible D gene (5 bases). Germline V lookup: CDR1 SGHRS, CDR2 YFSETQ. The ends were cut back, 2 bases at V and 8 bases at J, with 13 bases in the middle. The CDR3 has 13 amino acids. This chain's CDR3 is CASSFQGQAEAFF. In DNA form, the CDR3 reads TGCGCCAGCAGCTTTCAGGGTCAGGCGGAAGCTTTCTTT.